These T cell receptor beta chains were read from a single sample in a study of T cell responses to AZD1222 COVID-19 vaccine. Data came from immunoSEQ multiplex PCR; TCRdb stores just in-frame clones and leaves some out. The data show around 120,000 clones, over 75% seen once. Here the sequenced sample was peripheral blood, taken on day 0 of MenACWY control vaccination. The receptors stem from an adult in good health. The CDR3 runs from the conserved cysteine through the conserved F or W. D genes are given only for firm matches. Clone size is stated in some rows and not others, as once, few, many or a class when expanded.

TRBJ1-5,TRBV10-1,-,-,CASSESYNQGRNQPQHF,TGCGCCAGCAGTGAGTCTTACAATCAGGGCAGGAATCAGCCCCAGCATTTT
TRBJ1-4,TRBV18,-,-,CASSPPNPKRAVNEKLFF,TGTGCCAGCTCACCACCGAATCCCAAGCGTGCTGTCAATGAAAAACTGTTTTTT
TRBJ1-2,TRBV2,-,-,CASTRPGGPYGYTF,TGTGCCAGCACGCGGCCCGGGGGCCCCTATGGCTACACCTTC
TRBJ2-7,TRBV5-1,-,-,CASSFGSREQYF,TGCGCCAGCAGCTTTGGTAGTCGGGAGCAGTACTTC
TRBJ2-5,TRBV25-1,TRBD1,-,CASTAGTEVKSRQETQYF,TGTGCCAGCACCGCCGGGACAGAAGTCAAGTCCCGGCAAGAGACCCAGTACTTC
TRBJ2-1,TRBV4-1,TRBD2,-,CASSQGLAALSSYNEQFF,TGCGCCAGCAGCCAAGGACTAGCGGCCTTGAGCTCCTACAATGAGCAGTTCTTC
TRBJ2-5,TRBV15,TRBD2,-,CATSIRLAGETQYF,TGTGCCACCAGCATCCGACTAGCGGGAGAGACCCAGTACTTC
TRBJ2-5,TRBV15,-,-,CATSRDRWIQETQYF,TGTGCCACCAGCAGAGATCGTTGGATCCAAGAGACCCAGTACTTC
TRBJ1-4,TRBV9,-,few,CASSRTGEKLFF,TGTGCCAGCAGCCGAACGGGCGAAAAACTGTTTTTT
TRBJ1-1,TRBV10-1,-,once,CASSEKGSAPYNTEAFF,TGCGCCAGCAGTGAGAAGGGGAGTGCTCCCTACAACACTGAAGCTTTCTTT
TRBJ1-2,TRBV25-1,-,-,CASSADSYGYTF,TGTGCCAGCAGTGCGGACAGCTATGGCTACACCTTC
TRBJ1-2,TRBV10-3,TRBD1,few,CAISDADRGAYGYTF,TGTGCCATCAGTGACGCCGACAGGGGGGCCTATGGCTACACCTTC
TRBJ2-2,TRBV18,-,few,CASSPAGRTTGELFF,TGTGCCAGCTCACCCGCCGGACGGACTACCGGGGAGCTGTTTTTT
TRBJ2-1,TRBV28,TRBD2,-,CASSAGGRNEQFF,TGTGCCAGCAGCGCGGGGGGCAGGAATGAGCAGTTCTTC
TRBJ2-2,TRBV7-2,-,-,CASLGQTSGTGELFF,TGTGCCAGCCTGGGCCAGACTTCGGGGACCGGGGAGCTGTTTTTT
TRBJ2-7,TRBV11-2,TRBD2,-,CASSRRLASYEQYF,TGTGCCAGCAGCCGACGACTAGCGTCTTACGAGCAGTACTTC
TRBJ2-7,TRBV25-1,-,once,CATSGTGTYEQYF,TGTGCCACCTCCGGGACTGGGACCTACGAGCAGTACTTC
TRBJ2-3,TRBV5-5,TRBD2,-,CASSLLLSGGPSTDTQYF,TGTGCCAGCAGCTTGCTACTGTCGGGAGGGCCCAGCACAGATACGCAGTATTTT
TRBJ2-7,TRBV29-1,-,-,CSVSKYTNSYEQYF,TGCAGCGTCTCGAAATACACTAACTCCTACGAGCAGTACTTC
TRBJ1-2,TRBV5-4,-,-,CASSLQGRHYGYTF,TGTGCCAGCAGCTTGCAGGGGAGGCACTATGGCTACACCTTC
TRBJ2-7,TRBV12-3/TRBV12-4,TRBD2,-,CASSFTSGSEQYF,TGTGCCAGCAGTTTCACTAGCGGGAGTGAGCAGTACTTC
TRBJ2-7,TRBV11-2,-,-,CASSLQGPTYEQYF,TGTGCCAGCAGTCTCCAGGGGCCTACCTACGAGCAGTACTTC
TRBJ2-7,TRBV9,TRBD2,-,CASSPGGREGYEQYF,TGTGCCAGCAGCCCAGGGGGGCGGGAGGGATACGAGCAGTACTTC
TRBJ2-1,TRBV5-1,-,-,CASSASGDSYNEQFF,TGCGCCAGCAGCGCCTCCGGCGACTCCTACAATGAGCAGTTCTTC
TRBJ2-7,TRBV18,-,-,CASSQLFGRDEGEQYF,TGTGCCAGCTCACAACTATTCGGCAGGGACGAAGGCGAGCAGTACTTC
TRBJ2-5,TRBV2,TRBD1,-,CASSEDRGKETQYF,TGTGCCAGCAGTGAAGACAGGGGGAAGGAGACCCAGTACTTC
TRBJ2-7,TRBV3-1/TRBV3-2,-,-,CASSQDTRRDEQYF,TGTGCCAGCAGCCAAGATACAAGGCGCGACGAGCAGTACTTC
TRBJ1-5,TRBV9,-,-,CASSPLAGIGQPQHF,TGTGCCAGCAGCCCCCTGGCGGGGATCGGTCAGCCCCAGCATTTT
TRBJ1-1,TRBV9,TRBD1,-,CASSRTGSNTEAFF,TGTGCCAGCAGCCGGACAGGCTCTAACACTGAAGCTTTCTTT
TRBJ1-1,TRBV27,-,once,CASSLRRGTEAFF,TGTGCCAGCAGTTTACGGAGAGGCACTGAAGCTTTCTTT
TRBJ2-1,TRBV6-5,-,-,CASSYASPWSYNEQFF,TGTGCCAGCAGTTACGCTTCCCCGTGGTCCTACAATGAGCAGTTCTTC
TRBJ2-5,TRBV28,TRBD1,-,CASRTGATGETQYF,TGTGCCAGCAGGACAGGGGCCACAGGGGAGACCCAGTACTTC